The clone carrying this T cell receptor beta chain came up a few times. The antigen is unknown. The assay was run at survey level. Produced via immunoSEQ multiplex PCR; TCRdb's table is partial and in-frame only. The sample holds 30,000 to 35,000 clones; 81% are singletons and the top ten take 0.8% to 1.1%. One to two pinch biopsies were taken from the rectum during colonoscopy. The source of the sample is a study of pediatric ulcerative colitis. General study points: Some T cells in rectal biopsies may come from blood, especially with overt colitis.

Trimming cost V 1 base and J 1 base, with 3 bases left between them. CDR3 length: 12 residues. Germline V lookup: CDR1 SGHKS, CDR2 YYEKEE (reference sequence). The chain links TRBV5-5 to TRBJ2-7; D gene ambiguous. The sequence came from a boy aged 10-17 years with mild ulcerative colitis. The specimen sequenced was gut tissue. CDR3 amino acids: CASSLLSYEQYF. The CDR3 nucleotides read TGTGCCAGCAGCTTGCTGTCCTACGAGCAGTACTTC.